Listed below are T cell receptor beta chains from one sample, sequenced in a study of T cell responses to AZD1222 COVID-19 vaccine. Measured with immunoSEQ multiplex PCR; TCRdb has only the in-frame clones, and not every one. The table includes about 120,000 clones, 80% to 90% detected once. The source was peripheral blood, collected on day 0 of AZD1222 vaccination. Receptors originate from an adult in good health. CDR3s leave out the opening cysteine and the closing phenylalanine or tryptophan. D genes are given only for firm matches.

cdr3_aa v_call cdr3_length d_call
SARQETQY TRBV20-1 8 NA
ASSQAGPSNQPQH TRBV3-1/TRBV3-2 13 NA
ASRNSRDISYEQY TRBV6-5 13 NA
ASSRQTSGTTDTQY TRBV5-4 14 TRBD2
ASSERPGTSGFTGELF TRBV7-3 16 TRBD2
ASSLSAGSTGELF TRBV7-2 13 NA
ASSSQGPQGAVNTEAF TRBV19 16 TRBD1
ASSPRGTEDEKLF TRBV7-6 13 TRBD1
ASSSGSSYNEQF TRBV7-3 12 NA
ASSYSGGNTGELF TRBV6-5 13 NA
ASSVGTYGTKNIQY TRBV9 14 NA
ASSLDINYGYT TRBV7-3 11 NA
ASSRNGDNEQF TRBV19 11 NA
ASSPGVRVLRTEAF TRBV14 14 NA
ASSFHRGRFYGYT TRBV28 13 TRBD1
ASSSQDATNEKLF TRBV28 13 NA
ASSLAWGGTYEQY TRBV5-1 13 NA
ASSEARDQQF TRBV10-2 10 NA
AWGGTANTEAF TRBV30 11 TRBD1
ARSLPGPRTIYEQY TRBV5-3 14 NA
ASTRAENTEAF TRBV6-6 11 NA
ASSLEGGRTGELF TRBV5-1 13 NA
ASTRGASGRPSTDTQY TRBV21-1 16 NA
ASSPDSGNTEAF TRBV19 12 NA
ATGAGRINEQF TRBV15 11 NA
ASSSLQTGLVYNEQF TRBV27 15 NA
ASSQDGGSTDTQY TRBV3-1/TRBV3-2 13 NA
ASSPGLKNTEAF TRBV23-1 12 NA
ATSDRQGAEDGYT TRBV24-1 13 TRBD1
ATSRDLAPGQEQY TRBV15 13 NA
ATSESREGETQY TRBV24-1 12 NA
AIRGRLASYNEQF TRBV27 13 TRBD2
ASSLDRTNYGYT TRBV7-3 12 TRBD1
ASREGQGQPQH TRBV6-5 11 NA
AIGAGGGTDTQY TRBV10-3 12 TRBD2
ASSEPGLNTEAF TRBV6-1 12 NA
ASSGDRDRGIDGAKNIQY TRBV10-2 18 TRBD1
ASSEVGGGTGELF TRBV2 13 NA
ASTPRVRYGYT TRBV19 11 NA
ASSPTRGGANVLT TRBV18 13 NA
ASSVIAGGSLSTDTQY TRBV6-1 16 TRBD2
ASSLSTGSNQPQH TRBV6-5 13 TRBD1
ASSPGTGGNQPQH TRBV7-9 13 TRBD1
ASRSPGPDNSPLH TRBV28 13 NA
SVGTSGRTYEQY TRBV29-1 12 TRBD2
ASSNRHTDTQY TRBV19 11 NA